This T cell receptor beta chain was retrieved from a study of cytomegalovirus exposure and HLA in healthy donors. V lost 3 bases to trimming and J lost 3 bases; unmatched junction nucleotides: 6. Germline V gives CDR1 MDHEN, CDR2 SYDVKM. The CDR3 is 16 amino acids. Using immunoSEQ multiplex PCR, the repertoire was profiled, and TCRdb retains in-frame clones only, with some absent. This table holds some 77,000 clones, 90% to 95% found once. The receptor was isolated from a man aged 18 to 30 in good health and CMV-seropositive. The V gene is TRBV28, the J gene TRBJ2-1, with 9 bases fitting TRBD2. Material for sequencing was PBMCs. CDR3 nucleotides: TGTGCCAGCAGTTTGGGGCGGGGGGGTCTCTACAATGAGCAGTTCTTC. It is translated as CASSLGRGGLYNEQFF.